The rows below give T cell receptor beta chains drawn from one sample of a study of STAT3 mutations in large granular lymphocyte leukemia. Repertoires were generated with immunoSEQ multiplex PCR, while TCRdb's copy carries only in-frame clones and drops some. The data show some 37,000 clones, more than 70% seen once. Sequencing used PBMCs. These receptors came from a human donor with T large granular lymphocyte leukemia. Some clones in this sample may be carry-over from other donors' samples. Each CDR3 is given with its conserved first and last residue. The order of the fields is J gene, V gene, CDR3 protein.

>TRBJ1-1|TRBV18
CASSPWGNTEAFF
>TRBJ1-5|TRBV2
CASSGGTANQPQHF
>TRBJ1-1|TRBV2
CASSQSAEAFF
>TRBJ1-2|TRBV4-1
CASSQDGSSYTF
>TRBJ2-3|TRBV15
CATSRDLAGSFLDTQYF
>TRBJ1-1|TRBV6-6
CASKVGGEPEAFF
>TRBJ2-6|TRBV28
CASTAISGANVLTF
>TRBJ1-2|TRBV28
CASSMGTVRHYGYTF
>TRBJ2-1|TRBV9
CASSPTSGDYNEQFF
>TRBJ1-1|TRBV6-6
CASSRDRGSAFF
>TRBJ2-7|TRBV5-1
CASSWEVPHEQYF
>TRBJ2-3|TRBV2
CASSQDRASTDTQYF
>TRBJ2-5|TRBV5-3
CARSLPGVETQYF
>TRBJ2-1|TRBV5-1
CASSSKRSYNEQFF
>TRBJ1-3|TRBV9
CASSVGGGQGNTIYF
>TRBJ2-7|TRBV2
CASSETGGNEQYF
>TRBJ1-4|TRBV4-1
CASSQDGSRSEKLFF
>TRBJ1-6|TRBV2
CASTPTGWNSPLHF
>TRBJ1-1|TRBV6-6
CASSQRRSKGSTEAFF
>TRBJ2-7|TRBV5-4
CASSLSGGAAYEQYF
>TRBJ1-4|TRBV7-9
CASSSPTETTNEKLFF
>TRBJ1-3|TRBV18
CASSPPAASSGNTIYF
>TRBJ2-4|TRBV20-1
CSARSSIQYF
>TRBJ2-3|TRBV19
CASSPTMAEYTQYF
>TRBJ1-3|TRBV5-1
CASQLQGAGNTIYF
>TRBJ2-7|TRBV7-7
CASSSGPSYEQYF
>TRBJ1-5|TRBV18
CASSPGGLQPQHF
>TRBJ1-5|TRBV5-5
CASSFQGNQPQHF
>TRBJ2-5|TRBV28
CASNAWDPTTEETQYF
>TRBJ2-2|TRBV7-9
CASSWTGSGTGELFF
>TRBJ2-3|TRBV25-1
CASSGSLSTDTQYF
>TRBJ2-7|TRBV5-6
CASSLNPGQAWYF
>TRBJ1-5|TRBV5-1
CASSTGTLGNQPQHF
>TRBJ1-2|TRBV5-4
CASSSGRQRNLEGYTF
>TRBJ2-5|TRBV29-1
CSVEEAGKLETQYF
>TRBJ1-2|TRBV28
CASGKSGSAGAIYGYTF
>TRBJ2-7|TRBV7-2
CASSSPGQGSYEQYF
>TRBJ2-7|TRBV7-2
CASRPRVSGEQYF
>TRBJ2-6|TRBV7-2
CASSPGQLGANVLTF
>TRBJ2-7|TRBV5-1
CASSLWATGQGRSYEQYF
>TRBJ1-1|TRBV28
CASSLRTGGTEAFF
>TRBJ2-3|TRBV7-6
CASSPQLADTQYF
>TRBJ2-1|TRBV4-3
CASSQPYPGGNEQFF
>TRBJ2-5|TRBV7-7
CASSLETGGATQYF
>TRBJ2-3|TRBV2
CASNAGGVSTDTQYF
>TRBJ2-1|TRBV7-9
CASSLAVAWEQFF
>TRBJ1-5|TRBV18
CASSPARADTPQHF
>TRBJ2-1|TRBV2
CASSADSSYNEQFF